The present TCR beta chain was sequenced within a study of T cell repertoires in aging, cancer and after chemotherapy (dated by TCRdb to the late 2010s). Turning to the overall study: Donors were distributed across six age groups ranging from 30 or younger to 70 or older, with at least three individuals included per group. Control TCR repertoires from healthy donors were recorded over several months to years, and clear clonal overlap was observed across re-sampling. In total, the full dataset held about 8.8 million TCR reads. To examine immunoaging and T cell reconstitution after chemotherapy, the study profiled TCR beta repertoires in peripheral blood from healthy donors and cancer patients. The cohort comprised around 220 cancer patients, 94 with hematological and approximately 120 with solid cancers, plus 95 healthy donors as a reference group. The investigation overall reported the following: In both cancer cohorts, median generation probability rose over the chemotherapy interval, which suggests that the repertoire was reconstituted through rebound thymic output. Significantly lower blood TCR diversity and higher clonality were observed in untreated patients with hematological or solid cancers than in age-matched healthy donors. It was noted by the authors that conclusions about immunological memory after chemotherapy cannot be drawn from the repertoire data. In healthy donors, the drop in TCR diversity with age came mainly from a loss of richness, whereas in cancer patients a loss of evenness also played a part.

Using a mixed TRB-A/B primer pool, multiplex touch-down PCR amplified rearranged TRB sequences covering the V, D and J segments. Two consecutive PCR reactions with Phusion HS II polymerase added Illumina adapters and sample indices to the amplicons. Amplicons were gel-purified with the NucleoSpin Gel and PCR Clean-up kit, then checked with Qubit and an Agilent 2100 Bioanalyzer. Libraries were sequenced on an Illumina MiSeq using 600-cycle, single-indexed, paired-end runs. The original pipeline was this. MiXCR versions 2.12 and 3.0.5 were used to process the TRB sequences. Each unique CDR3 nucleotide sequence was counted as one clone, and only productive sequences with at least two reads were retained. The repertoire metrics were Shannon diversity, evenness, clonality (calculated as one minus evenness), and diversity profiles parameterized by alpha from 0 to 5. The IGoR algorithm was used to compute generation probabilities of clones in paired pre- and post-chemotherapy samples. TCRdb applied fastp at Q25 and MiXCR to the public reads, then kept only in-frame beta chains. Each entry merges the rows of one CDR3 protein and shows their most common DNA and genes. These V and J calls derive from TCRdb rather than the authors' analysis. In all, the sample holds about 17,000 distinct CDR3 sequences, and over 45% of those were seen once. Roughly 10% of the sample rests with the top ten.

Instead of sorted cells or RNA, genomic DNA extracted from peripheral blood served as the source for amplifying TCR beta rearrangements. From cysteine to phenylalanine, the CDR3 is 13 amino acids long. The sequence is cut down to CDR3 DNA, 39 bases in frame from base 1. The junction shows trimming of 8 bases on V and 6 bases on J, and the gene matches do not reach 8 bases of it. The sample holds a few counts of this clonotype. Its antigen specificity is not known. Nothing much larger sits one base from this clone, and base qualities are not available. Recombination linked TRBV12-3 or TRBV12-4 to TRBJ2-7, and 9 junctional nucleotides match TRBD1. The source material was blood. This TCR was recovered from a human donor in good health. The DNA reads TGTGCCAGCCGGGACAGGGTATCGTCCGAGCAGTACTTC. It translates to CASRDRVSSEQYF.